The 4 T cell receptor beta chains reported below all come from one sample, sequenced in a study of response to subunit inactivated influenza vaccine. TCRdb independently ran MiXCR on the RT-PCR reads; one entry per CDR3 protein. The data show approximately 730,000 distinct CDR3 sequences, approximately 14% seen once. The specimen was PBMCs from blood, collected roughly 15 days before vaccination. These receptors all stem from a man in his forties or fifties who received an inactivated influenza vaccine.

CDR3 in amino acids: CSAFSPEREGLVLTNEQFF. The DNA of the CDR3 is TGCAGTGCTTTCTCCCCGGAGCGGGAGGGCCTAGTCCTCACCAATGAGCAGTTCTTC. The chain employs TRBV20-1 and TRBJ2-1; TRBD2 agrees at 10 bases. Unmatched junction bases numbered 22, after V lost 5 bases and J lost 6 bases. This CDR3 is built from 19 residues. The germline V gene encodes CDR1 DFQATT and CDR2 SNEGSKA (reference sequence).

This clonotype was recorded many times. At one of its ends the junction is not consistent with the germline gene, which may arise from a read error. This chain links TRBV5-1 with TRBJ1-1, with TRBD1 as a possible D gene (5 bases). Germline-derived CDR1 and CDR2 are SGHRS and YFSETQ. This CDR3 has 13 amino acids. The CDR3 loop is CASSLQGNTEAFF. The CDR3 nucleotides are TGTGCCAGCAGCCTCCAGGGAAACACTGAAGCTTTCTTT.

The gene calls are TRBV2 and TRBJ1-5, with TRBD1 matching over 7 bases. V gave up 7 bases and J gave up 6 bases; unmatched junction bases: 9. The CDR3 spans 14 residues. CDR1 and CDR2 (germline): SNHLY, FYNNEI. The CDR3 nucleotides are TGTGCCAGCACCATGAGACAGGGCGGTCAGCCCCAGCATTTT. As protein: CASTMRQGGQPQHF.

This clonotype was detected only a few times. The chain is built from TRBV12-3 or TRBV12-4 and TRBJ1-2; D is undetermined. There are 16 residues in the CDR3. V lost 1 base to trimming and J lost 1 base, with 13 bases between them. CDR3 bases: TGTGCCAGCAGTTTAGGTCGACTGAGGTTTAACTATGGCTACACCTTC. It encodes CASSLGRLRFNYGYTF.